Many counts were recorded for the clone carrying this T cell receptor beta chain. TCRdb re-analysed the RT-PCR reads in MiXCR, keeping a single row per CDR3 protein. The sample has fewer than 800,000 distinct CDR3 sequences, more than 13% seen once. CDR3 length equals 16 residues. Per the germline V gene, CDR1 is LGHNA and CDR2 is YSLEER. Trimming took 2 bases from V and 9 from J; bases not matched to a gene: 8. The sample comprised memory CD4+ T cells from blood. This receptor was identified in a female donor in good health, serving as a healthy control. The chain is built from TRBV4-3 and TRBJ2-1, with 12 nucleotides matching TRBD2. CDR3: CASSQRTSGTVGEQFF. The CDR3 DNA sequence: TGCGCCAGCAGCCAACGGACTAGCGGGACGGTAGGTGAGCAGTTCTTC.